This TCR beta chain was found in a study of cytomegalovirus exposure and HLA in healthy donors. Overall study findings and caveats: A missense DCLRE1C variant was associated with V- and J-gene trimming of TCR beta chains in a later analysis, and an independent cohort replicated the association. After further analysis at a later stage, roughly 15,000 TCR beta sequences were associated with HLA alleles at 0.05 false discovery rate. The study recorded 150 to 200 TCR beta chains that were cytomegalovirus-associated.

PCR amplification relied on 60 Vbeta primers (plus 13 Jbeta primers). Clones were read by immunoSEQ multiplex PCR, and TCRdb kept only the in-frame ones, dropping some. The sample yields around 180,000 clones, 70% to 90% seen once. Trimming cost V 5 bases and J 9 bases; bases outside gene matches: 9. There are 14 residues in the CDR3. Germline V gives CDR1 MNHEY, CDR2 SVGAGI. This clone was picked up a small number of times. What it binds is unknown. Sample: PBMCs. V is TRBV6-5 and J is TRBJ1-5; 8 bases fit TRBD1. The TCR originated in a woman aged 18-29 years in good health and CMV-seronegative. The CDR3 DNA follows: TGTGCCAGCAGTATCAACAGGGGGGAACGGCCCCAGCATTTT. Its protein product is CASSINRGERPQHF.